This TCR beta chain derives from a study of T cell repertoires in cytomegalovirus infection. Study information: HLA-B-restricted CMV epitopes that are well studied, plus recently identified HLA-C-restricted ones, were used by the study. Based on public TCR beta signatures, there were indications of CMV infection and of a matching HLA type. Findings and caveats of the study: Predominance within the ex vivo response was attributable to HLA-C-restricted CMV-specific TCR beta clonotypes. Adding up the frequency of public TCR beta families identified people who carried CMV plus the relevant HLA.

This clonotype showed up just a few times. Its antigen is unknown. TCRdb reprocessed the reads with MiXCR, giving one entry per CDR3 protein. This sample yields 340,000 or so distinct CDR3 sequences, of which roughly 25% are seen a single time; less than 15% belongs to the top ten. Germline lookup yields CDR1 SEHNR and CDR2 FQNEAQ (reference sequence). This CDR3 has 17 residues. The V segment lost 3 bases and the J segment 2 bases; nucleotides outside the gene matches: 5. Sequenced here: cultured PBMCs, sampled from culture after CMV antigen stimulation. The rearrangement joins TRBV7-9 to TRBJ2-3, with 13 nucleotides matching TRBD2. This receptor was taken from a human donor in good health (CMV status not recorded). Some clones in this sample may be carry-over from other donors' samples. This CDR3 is CASSFWTSGRHTDTQYF. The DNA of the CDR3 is TGTGCCAGCAGCTTTTGGACTAGCGGGAGACACACAGATACGCAGTATTTT.